This T cell receptor beta chain was sequenced in a study of blood T cell repertoires in COVID-19. For the study at large: From T cells, B-cell-depleted T cells, or PBMCs came the material, which was cDNA or gDNA.

This CDR3 is built from 13 residues. Trimming pared 2 bases from V and 6 bases from J, leaving 10 bases between. Per germline, CDR1 GTSNPN and CDR2 SVGIG (reference sequence). The repertoire was sequenced with immunoSEQ multiplex PCR; TCRdb's copy has only in-frame clones and lacks some. This table holds 150,000 or so clones, around nine tenths found once. The rearrangement links TRBV30 to TRBJ2-2; unclear D gene. This receptor was taken from a woman aged 70-85 years with COVID-19, enrolled during active disease. The sequencing input was peripheral blood. CDR3 bases: TGTGCCTGGAGTATGACAACCGCCGGGGAGCTGTTTTTT. Encoded protein: CAWSMTTAGELFF.